These 8 T cell receptor beta chains came from one sample sequenced in a study of control samples from healthy donors and cancer patients. Profiled with immunoSEQ multiplex PCR; TCRdb holds only in-frame clones, not every one. The sample contains about 140,000 clones, 88% of which appear only once. The sample consisted of blood. The receptors stem from a man aged 18 to 30 in good health.

This rearrangement joins TRBV5-1 to TRBJ2-1; 9 positions agree with TRBD1. V shed 3 bases and J 5 bases; nucleotides not matched to a gene: 3. Germline CDR1 and CDR2: SGHRS and YFSETQ. There are 14 residues in the CDR3. Here the CDR3 DNA reads TGCGCCAGCAGCTATGGGACAGGGAACAATGAGCAGTTCTTC. Amino acid sequence: CASSYGTGNNEQFF.

This clone has just a few counts. The rearrangement uses TRBV27 and TRBJ1-6; 7 positions match TRBD1. V was pared by 4 bases and J by 7 bases, with 1 base of the junction left unmatched. This CDR3 is 13 amino acids long. In germline, CDR1 is MNHEY, CDR2 SMNVEV (reference sequence). CDR3 nucleotide sequence: TGTGCCAGCAGTTCGACAGGGAATTCACCCCTCCACTTT. It is translated as CASSSTGNSPLHF.

CDR3 sequence: CASSSPAYEQYF. The DNA of the CDR3 is TGTGCCAGCAGTTCCCCGGCCTACGAGCAGTACTTC. The V gene is TRBV6-5, the J gene TRBJ2-7, with D unresolved. Germline V gives CDR1 MNHEY, CDR2 SVGAGI. V was cut by 4 bases and J by 2 bases, with 6 bases left in between. This CDR3 region has 12 residues.

V usage is TRBV4-3 and J usage is TRBJ1-5; a weak D match, TRBD1 (6 bases). Germline V gene data show CDR1 as LGHNA and CDR2 as YSLEER. Trimming pared 1 base from V and 7 bases from J, leaving 14 bases between. This CDR3 spans 15 amino acids. CDR3 nucleotides: TGCGCCAGCAGCCAAGGGATGGGGGCTGGGCAGCCCCAGCATTTT. This gives the protein CASSQGMGAGQPQHF.

This chain joins TRBV11-2 and TRBJ1-6; the match to TRBD1 covers 7 bases. This CDR3 is built from 15 residues. CDR1 SGHAT and CDR2 FQNNGV come from the germline V gene. With 1 base clipped from V and 7 bases from J, the junction kept 4 bases outside the gene matches. CDR3 in DNA: TGTGCCAGCAGCTTAGGGGGACAGATCAATTCACCCCTCCACTTT. This sequence encodes CASSLGGQINSPLHF. Variable domain in full (rest from reference TRBV11-2 and TRBJ1-6): EAGVAQSPRYKIIEKRQSVAFWCNPISGHATLYWYQQILGQGPKLLIQFQNNGVVDDSQLPKDRFSAERLKGVDSTLKIQPAKLEDSAVYLCASSLGGQINSPLHFGNGTRLTVT.

The chain employs TRBV27 and TRBJ1-1, with D unclear. The CDR3 runs to 15 residues. V was pared by 3 bases and J by 0 bases, with 11 bases between. The V gene's germline CDR1 is MNHEY and CDR2 SMNVEV (reference sequence). CDR3 residues: CASSFSNQLNTEAFF. The CDR3 coding sequence is TGTGCCAGCAGTTTCTCGAATCAACTGAACACTGAAGCTTTCTTT.

This clone was seen just once. The chain employs TRBV18 and TRBJ1-2, with 8 bases matching TRBD1. The V gene end was trimmed by 4 bases and the J gene end by 4 bases; junction bases not matched to a gene: 8. The CDR3 sequence is 15 residues long. Germline loops: CDR1 KGHSH, CDR2 LQKENI. The CDR3 here is CASSLGDRQLYGYTF. Here the CDR3 DNA reads TGTGCCAGCTCACTGGGGGACAGGCAACTCTATGGCTACACCTTC.

The chain joins TRBV27 to TRBJ1-1; TRBD1 aligns across 7 bases. Trimming cost V 6 bases and J 6 bases; bases outside gene matches: 4. From germline, CDR1 is MNHEY and CDR2 SMNVEV (reference sequence). This CDR3 comprises 12 residues. CDR3 loop: CASSQGGPEAFF. CDR3 nucleotide sequence: TGTGCCAGCAGCCAGGGGGGGCCTGAAGCTTTCTTT.